The following is a TCR beta chain sequence with its context. The antigen is undetermined. The sample originates from a study of cytomegalovirus exposure and HLA in healthy donors. General study findings and limits: A classifier reportedly called cytomegalovirus status with high sensitivity and specificity.

Some clones are missing from TCRdb's copy, which holds only in-frame ones; the method was immunoSEQ multiplex PCR. The table includes over 200,000 clones, roughly 83% detected once. The germline CDR1 and CDR2 sequences are SGHRS and YFSETQ. The CDR3 contains 15 residues. V lost 3 bases and J lost 0; bases outside the gene matches: 5. Sample: PBMCs. This rearrangement joins TRBV5-1 to TRBJ1-1, with 7 bases aligning to TRBD1. This TCR derives from a woman aged 25 to 39 in good health and CMV-seropositive. The CDR3 loop is CASSYGTEVNTEAFF. The CDR3 DNA is TGCGCCAGCAGCTACGGGACAGAGGTGAACACTGAAGCTTTCTTT.